The 23 T cell receptor beta chains listed next were all sequenced from one sample in a study of CD8 T cells in Susac syndrome. It was with random hexamers that about 0.45 to 1 ug RNA was reverse transcribed. TCRdb fed the immunoSEQ multiplex PCR reads into MiXCR, producing one record per CDR3 protein. Among 110,000 or so distinct CDR3 sequences listed, approximately 93% were seen once. The specimen was CD4+ T cells from PBMCs. The origin of the receptors is a human donor with multiple sclerosis.

The rearrangement uses TRBV19 and TRBJ2-1; 8 bases are a match to TRBD2. The CDR3 consists of 15 residues. The germline V gene encodes CDR1 LNHDA and CDR2 SQIVND (reference sequence). Trimming cost V 7 bases and J 2 bases; bases outside gene matches: 7. CDR3 DNA: TGTGCCAGTACCTCGGGGGGGTTCACCTACAATGAGCAGTTCTTC. It yields the protein CASTSGGFTYNEQFF. Filled out from reference TRBV19 and TRBJ2-1, the complete variable domain reads DGGITQSPKYLFRKEGQNVTLSCEQNLNHDAMYWYRQDPGQGLRLIYYSQIVNDFQKGDIAEGYSVSREKKESFPLTVTSAQKNPTAFYLCASTSGGFTYNEQFFGPGTRLTVL.

The chain couples TRBV18 to TRBJ2-7; 7 bases line up with TRBD2. The CDR3 is made up of 17 amino acids. After removal of 4 bases from V and 3 bases from J, the junction contained 15 bases not matched to a gene. CDR1 and CDR2 from the germline V gene are KGHSH and LQKENI. The CDR3 loop reads CASSLNAGDYEIYEQYF. CDR3 in DNA: TGTGCCAGCTCACTGAACGCCGGGGACTATGAAATCTACGAGCAGTACTTC.

This clonotype was seen only once. V and J are TRBV7-9 and TRBJ1-2; TRBD1 aligns across 9 bases. The trim removed 1 base at V and 4 bases at J, leaving 7 bases unmatched. CDR1 SEHNR and CDR2 FQNEAQ come from the germline V gene (reference sequence). This CDR3 has 16 residues. The CDR3 region has the DNA TGTGCCAGCAGCTTAGGGTCACCGGGACAGGGCTATGGCTACACCTTC. Translating it yields CASSLGSPGQGYGYTF.

The chain links TRBV18 to TRBJ1-2, with 8 bases lining up with TRBD1. CDR3 length equals 14 residues. The ends lost 3 bases at V and 3 bases at J; junction bases unmatched: 3. CDR1 is KGHSH and CDR2 is LQKENI in the germline V gene. The CDR3 nucleotides are TGTGCCAGCTCACCGTCACAGGGGGACTATGGCTACACCTTC. Amino acid sequence: CASSPSQGDYGYTF.

This chain connects TRBV21-1 to TRBJ2-5; the table assigns TRBD1, which was not confirmed against the DNA. TRBV21-1 is recorded as a pseudogene. CDR3 length: 17 residues. CDR3 sequence reads: CASSKESDRGNQETQYF. The CDR3 nucleotides are TGTGCCAGCAGCAAAGAGTCGGACAGGGGGAATCAAGAGACCCAGTACTTC.

The genes are TRBV19 and TRBJ2-7; no clear D gene. Trimming took off 4 bases at V and 0 bases at J, with 10 bases between the two ends. The germline V gene has CDR1 LNHDA and CDR2 SQIVND (reference sequence). This CDR3 contains 14 residues. The CDR3 nucleotides are TGTGCCAGTAGTAGTCAGCTGAACTCCTACGAGCAGTACTTC. Translating it yields CASSSQLNSYEQYF.

This rearrangement joins TRBV6-1 to TRBJ1-5, with 10 positions matching TRBD1. V was clipped by 7 bases and J by 1 base; unmatched bases: 7. The length of the CDR3 is 16 residues. Germline assignment: CDR1 MNHNS and CDR2 SASEGT. CDR3 loop: CASTGTGAWSNQPQHF. CDR3 DNA: TGTGCCAGCACCGGGACAGGGGCGTGGAGCAATCAGCCCCAGCATTTT.

V is TRBV2 and J is TRBJ2-1; no firm D call. There are 11 residues in the CDR3. V was shortened by 6 bases and J by 3 bases, with 3 bases between the two germline ends. The germline gives CDR1 SNHLY, CDR2 FYNNEI. In nucleotides, the CDR3 is TGTGCCAGCAGGAACTACAATGAGCAGTTCTTC. It is translated as CASRNYNEQFF. Supplemented by reference TRBV2 and TRBJ2-1, the full variable domain reads EPEVTQTPSHQVTQMGQEVILRCVPISNHLYFYWYRQILGQKVEFLVSFYNNEISEKSEIFDDQFSVERPDGSNFTLKIRSTKLEDSAMYFCASRNYNEQFFGPGTRLTVL.

This clonotype occurred a few times. DNA for the CDR3: TGTGCCAGCAGTTCGCAGGTGAACACTGAAGCTTTCTTT. Translating it yields CASSSQVNTEAFF. The chain joins TRBV12-3 or TRBV12-4 to TRBJ1-1; D unclear. The V gene lost 4 bases and the J gene lost 0 bases, with 6 bases spanning the gap. There are 13 residues in the CDR3.

This rearrangement joins TRBV5-6 to TRBJ1-5; D is ambiguous. Germline CDR1 SGHDT, CDR2 YYEEEE. V was cut by 1 base and J by 5 bases, with 13 bases left in between. CDR3 length: 15 residues. The CDR3 sequence: CASSLSGPNDQPQHF. DNA of the CDR3: TGTGCCAGCAGCTTGTCCGGACCTAATGATCAGCCCCAGCATTTT.

This chain connects TRBV7-3 to TRBJ2-3; D perhaps matches TRBD1 (6 bases). Trimming took off 5 bases at V and 5 bases at J, with 11 bases between the two ends. CDR3 length equals 13 residues. The V gene's germline CDR1 is SGHTA and CDR2 FQGTGA. The CDR3 sequence is CASSTGRGDTQYF. The CDR3 DNA follows: TGTGCCAGCAGCACAGGGCGCGGAGATACGCAGTATTTT.

The chain links TRBV20-1 to TRBJ2-2, with D perhaps TRBD2 (5 bases). CDR1 DFQATT and CDR2 SNEGSKA come from the germline V gene (reference sequence). The length of the CDR3 is 16 residues. V lost 0 bases to trimming and J lost 2 bases, with 13 bases between them. CDR3 sequence (DNA): TGCAGTGCTAGAGATGTGGCCGGGGAAAACACCGGGGAGCTGTTTTTT. Its protein is CSARDVAGENTGELFF.

This clonotype was seen a handful of times. V and J are TRBV7-2 and TRBJ2-3; TRBD2 is a possible D gene (5 bases). The CDR3 sequence is 13 residues long. Germline V lookup: CDR1 SGHTA, CDR2 FQGNSA. With 5 bases removed from V and 6 bases from J, the gap between germline ends came to 12 bases. The chain's CDR3 is CASSPPRRDTQYF. CDR3 nucleotide sequence: TGTGCCAGCAGCCCCCCCAGGAGGGATACGCAGTATTTT.

The chain employs TRBV5-1 and TRBJ2-5; D may be TRBD1 (5 bases). The CDR3 has 13 amino acids. CDR1 is SGHRS, CDR2 YFSETQ, per germline. V lost 0 bases to trimming and J lost 11 bases, with 14 bases between them. CDR3 coding DNA: TGCGCCAGCAGCTTGGAGCGCAGGGTTAATCAGTACTTC. Translating gives CASSLERRVNQYF.

The chain employs TRBV24-1 and TRBJ1-4, with no clear D. Trimming shortened V by 1 base and J by 7 bases, and 3 bases separated the two germline ends. From germline, CDR1 is KGHDR and CDR2 SFDVKD. The CDR3 loop spans 12 amino acids. The CDR3 sequence: CATSDLSEKLFF. For the CDR3, the DNA is TGTGCCACCAGTGATTTAAGTGAAAAACTGTTTTTT.

The rearrangement links TRBV10-3 to TRBJ2-5; D possibly corresponds to TRBD2 (6 bases). The V end was cut by 0 bases, the J end by 6 bases, with 14 bases between. The CDR3 is 15 residues long. In germline, CDR1 is ENHRY, CDR2 SYGVKD. The CDR3 DNA follows: TGTGCCATCAGTGAGTCGGTCCGGGGCGGGAAGACCCAGTACTTC. Its protein is CAISESVRGGKTQYF.

The rearrangement joins TRBV6-2 or TRBV6-3 to TRBJ2-7, with 7 bases that match TRBD1. This CDR3 comprises 17 residues. Germline V gene lookup returns CDR1 MNHEY and CDR2 SVGEGT. With V trimmed by 2 bases and J by 1 base, 11 bases remained unmatched. CDR3 protein: CASSYTTGTAFSYEQYF. The CDR3, as DNA: TGTGCCAGCAGTTACACGACAGGGACAGCATTTTCCTACGAGCAGTACTTC.

This rearrangement joins TRBV7-9 to TRBJ1-1; D is unresolved. The CDR3 is 13 residues long. Germline V gene lookup returns CDR1 SEHNR and CDR2 FQNEAQ (reference sequence). With 1 base removed from V and 10 bases from J, the gap between germline ends came to 13 bases. The CDR3: CASSLGNGERAFF. CDR3 DNA: TGTGCCAGCAGCTTAGGAAACGGCGAACGAGCTTTCTTT. The variable domain in full, completed from reference TRBV7-9 and TRBJ1-1, reads DTGVSQNPRHKITKRGQNVTFRCDPISEHNRLYWYRQTLGQGPEFLTYFQNEAQLEKSRLLSDRFSAERPKGSFSTLEIQRTEQGDSAMYLCASSLGNGERAFFGQGTRLTVV.

V gene TRBV5-1 combines with J gene TRBJ1-1; TRBD1 is a possible D gene (6 bases). V was cut by 4 bases and J by 0 bases, with 10 bases left in between. The CDR3 loop spans 14 amino acids. CDR1 and CDR2 from the germline V gene are SGHRS and YFSETQ. Written as DNA, the CDR3 is TGCGCCAGCAGCATGACAGGCATGAACACTGAAGCTTTCTTT. Its protein is CASSMTGMNTEAFF.

The chain links TRBV6-6 to TRBJ2-5; D assignment may be TRBD1 or TRBD2 (5 bases each). The germline V gene encodes CDR1 MNHNY and CDR2 SVGAGI (reference sequence). The CDR3 is made up of 15 amino acids. The V end was cut by 7 bases, the J end by 6 bases, with 21 bases between. CDR3 DNA sequence: TGTGCCAGCAACCCGGTGGGGGTCGCAGGGAAGACCCAGTACTTC. Translating gives CASNPVGVAGKTQYF.

The rearrangement uses TRBV10-2 and TRBJ2-7, with 9 bases that match TRBD1. The germline V gene has CDR1 WSHSY and CDR2 SAAADI. The V gene end was trimmed by 4 bases and the J gene end by 0 bases; junction bases not matched to a gene: 4. The CDR3 extends over 15 amino acids. In DNA, the CDR3 is TGCGCCAGCAGTGGAGGGACAGGGAGCTCCTACGAGCAGTACTTC. Its translation: CASSGGTGSSYEQYF.

The V and J genes are TRBV30 and TRBJ2-7; D remains ambiguous. V was cut by 3 bases and J by 3 bases, with 9 bases left in between. The CDR3 covers 12 residues. Per germline, CDR1 GTSNPN and CDR2 SVGIG (reference sequence). Here the CDR3 DNA reads TGTGCCTGGAGCCGTGGTAGCTACGAGCAGTACTTC. It encodes CAWSRGSYEQYF.

This rearrangement joins TRBV7-6 to TRBJ1-4; D gene ambiguous. CDR3 length equals 13 residues. The germline gives CDR1 SGHVS, CDR2 FNYEAQ. Trimming stripped 3 bases from V and 5 bases from J, with 7 bases between. This chain's CDR3 is CASSFRANEKLFF. CDR3 nucleotide sequence: TGTGCCAGCAGCTTCCGCGCCAATGAAAAACTGTTTTTT.